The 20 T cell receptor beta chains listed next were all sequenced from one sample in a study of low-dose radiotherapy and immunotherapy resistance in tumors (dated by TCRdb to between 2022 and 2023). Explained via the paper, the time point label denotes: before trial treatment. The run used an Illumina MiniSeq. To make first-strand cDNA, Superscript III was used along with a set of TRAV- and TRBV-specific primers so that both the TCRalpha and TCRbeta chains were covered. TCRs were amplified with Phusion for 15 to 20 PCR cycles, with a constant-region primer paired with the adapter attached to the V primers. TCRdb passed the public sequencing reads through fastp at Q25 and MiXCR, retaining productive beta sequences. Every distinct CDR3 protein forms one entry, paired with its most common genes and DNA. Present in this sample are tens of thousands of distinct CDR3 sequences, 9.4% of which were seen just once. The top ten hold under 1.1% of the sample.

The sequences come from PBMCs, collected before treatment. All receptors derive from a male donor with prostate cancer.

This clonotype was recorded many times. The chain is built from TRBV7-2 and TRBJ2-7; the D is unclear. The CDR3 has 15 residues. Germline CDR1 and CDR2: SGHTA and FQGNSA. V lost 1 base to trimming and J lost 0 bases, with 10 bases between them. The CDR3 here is CASSLVVSYSYEQYF. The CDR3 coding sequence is TGTGCCAGCAGCTTAGTGGTCTCTTACTCCTACGAGCAGTACTTC. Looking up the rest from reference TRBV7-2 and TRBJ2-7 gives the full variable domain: GAGVSQSPSNKVTEKGKDVELRCDPISGHTALYWYRQSLGQGLEFLIYFQGNSAPDKSGLPSDRFSAERTGGSVSTLTIQRTQQEDSAVYLCASSLVVSYSYEQYFGPGTRLTVT.

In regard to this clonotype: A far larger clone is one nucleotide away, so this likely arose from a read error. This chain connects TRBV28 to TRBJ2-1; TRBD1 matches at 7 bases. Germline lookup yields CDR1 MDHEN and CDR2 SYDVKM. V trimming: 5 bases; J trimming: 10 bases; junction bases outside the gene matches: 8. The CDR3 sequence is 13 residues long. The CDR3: CASSSGDSYEQFF. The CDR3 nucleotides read TGTGCCAGCAGTAGTGGGGACAGCTACGAGCAGTTCTTC.

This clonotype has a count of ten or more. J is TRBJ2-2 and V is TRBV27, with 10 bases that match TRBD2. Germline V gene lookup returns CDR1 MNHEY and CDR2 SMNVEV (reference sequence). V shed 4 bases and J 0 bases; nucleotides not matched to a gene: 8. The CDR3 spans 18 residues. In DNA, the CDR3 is TGTGCCAGCAGTTCCTTAGCGGGAGGCTCCTCGAACACCGGGGAGCTGTTTTTT. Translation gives CASSSLAGGSSNTGELFF.

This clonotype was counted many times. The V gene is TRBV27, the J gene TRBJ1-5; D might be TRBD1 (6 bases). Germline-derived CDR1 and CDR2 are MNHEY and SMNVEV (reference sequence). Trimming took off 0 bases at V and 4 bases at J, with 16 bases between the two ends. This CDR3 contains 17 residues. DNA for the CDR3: TGTGCCAGCAGTTTATCGGTCGGCCAGGGGAGTAATCAGCCCCAGCATTTT. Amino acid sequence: CASSLSVGQGSNQPQHF.

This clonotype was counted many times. The CDR3 DNA is TGCAGTGCTAGAGTTTCCCGTGGAGTGGTCGAGACCCAGTACTTC. Translated: CSARVSRGVVETQYF. This chain joins TRBV20-1 and TRBJ2-5; unclear D gene. CDR1 is DFQATT, CDR2 SNEGSKA, per germline (reference sequence). The length of the CDR3 is 15 residues. V shed 1 base and J shed 5 bases, with 17 bases lying between them.

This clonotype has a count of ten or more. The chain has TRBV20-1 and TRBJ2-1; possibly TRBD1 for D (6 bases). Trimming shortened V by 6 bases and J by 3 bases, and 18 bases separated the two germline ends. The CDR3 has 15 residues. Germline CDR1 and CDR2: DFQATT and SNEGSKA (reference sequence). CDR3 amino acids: CSAKSPGANYNEQFF. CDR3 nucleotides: TGCAGTGCCAAATCACCAGGGGCTAACTACAATGAGCAGTTCTTC.

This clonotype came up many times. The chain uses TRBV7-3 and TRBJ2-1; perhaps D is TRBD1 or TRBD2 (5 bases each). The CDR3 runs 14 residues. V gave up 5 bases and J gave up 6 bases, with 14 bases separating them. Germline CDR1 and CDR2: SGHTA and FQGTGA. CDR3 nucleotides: TGTGCCAGCAGCGCTACCGGGGCGTTCAATGAGCAGTTCTTC. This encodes CASSATGAFNEQFF.

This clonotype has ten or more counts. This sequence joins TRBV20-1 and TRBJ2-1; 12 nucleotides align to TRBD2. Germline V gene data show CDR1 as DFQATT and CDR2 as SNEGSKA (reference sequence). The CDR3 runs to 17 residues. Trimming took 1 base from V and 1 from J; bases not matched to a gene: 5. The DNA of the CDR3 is TGCAGTGCTAGAGTTCTAGCGGGAGGGCAGTCCTACAATGAGCAGTTCTTC. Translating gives CSARVLAGGQSYNEQFF.

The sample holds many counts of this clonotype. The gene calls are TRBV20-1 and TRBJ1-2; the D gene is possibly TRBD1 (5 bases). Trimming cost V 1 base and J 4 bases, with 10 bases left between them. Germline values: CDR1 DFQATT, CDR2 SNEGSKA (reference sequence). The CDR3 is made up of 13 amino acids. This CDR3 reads CSARGAGGYGYTF. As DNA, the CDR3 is TGCAGTGCTAGAGGGGCGGGGGGCTATGGCTACACCTTC.

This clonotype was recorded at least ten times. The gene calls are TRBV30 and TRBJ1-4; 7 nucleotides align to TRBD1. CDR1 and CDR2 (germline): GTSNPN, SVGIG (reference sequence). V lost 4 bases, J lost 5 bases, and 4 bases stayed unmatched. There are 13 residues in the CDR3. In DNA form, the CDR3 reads TGTGCCTGGACAAGACAGGGAAATGAAAAACTGTTTTTT. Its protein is CAWTRQGNEKLFF.

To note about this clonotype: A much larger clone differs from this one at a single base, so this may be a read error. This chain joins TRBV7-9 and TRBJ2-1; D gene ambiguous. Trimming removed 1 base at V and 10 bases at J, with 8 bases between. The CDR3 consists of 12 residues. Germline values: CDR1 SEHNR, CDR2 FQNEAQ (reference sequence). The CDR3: CASSLELYEQFF. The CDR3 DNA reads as TGTGCCAGCAGCTTAGAGTTATACGAGCAGTTCTTC.

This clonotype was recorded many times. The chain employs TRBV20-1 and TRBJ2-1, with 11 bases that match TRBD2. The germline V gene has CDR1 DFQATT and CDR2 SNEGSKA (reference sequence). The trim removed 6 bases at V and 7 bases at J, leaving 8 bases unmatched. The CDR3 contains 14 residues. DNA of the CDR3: TGCAGTGCCCCACTAGCGGGAGTGGAAAATGAGCAGTTCTTC. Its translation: CSAPLAGVENEQFF.

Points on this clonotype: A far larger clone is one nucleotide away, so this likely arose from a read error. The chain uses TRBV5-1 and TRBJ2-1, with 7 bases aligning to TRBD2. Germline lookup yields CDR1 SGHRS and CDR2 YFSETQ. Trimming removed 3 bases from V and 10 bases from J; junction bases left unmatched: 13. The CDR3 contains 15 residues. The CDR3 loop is CASSSNLAATYEQFF. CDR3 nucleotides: TGCGCCAGCAGCTCAAATCTAGCGGCGACGTACGAGCAGTTCTTC.

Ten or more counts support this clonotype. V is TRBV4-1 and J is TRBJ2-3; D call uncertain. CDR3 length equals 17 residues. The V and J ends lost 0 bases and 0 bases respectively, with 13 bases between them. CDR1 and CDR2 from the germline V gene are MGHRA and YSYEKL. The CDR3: CASSQDGAGSSTDTQYF. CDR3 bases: TGCGCCAGCAGCCAAGATGGAGCTGGTTCTAGCACAGATACGCAGTATTTT.

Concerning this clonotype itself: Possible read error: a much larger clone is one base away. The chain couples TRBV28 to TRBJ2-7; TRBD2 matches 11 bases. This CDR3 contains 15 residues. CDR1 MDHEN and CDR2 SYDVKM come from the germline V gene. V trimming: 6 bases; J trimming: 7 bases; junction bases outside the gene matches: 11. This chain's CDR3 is CASRSELAGDNEQYF. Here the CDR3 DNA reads TGTGCCAGCAGATCAGAACTAGCGGGAGACAATGAGCAGTACTTC.

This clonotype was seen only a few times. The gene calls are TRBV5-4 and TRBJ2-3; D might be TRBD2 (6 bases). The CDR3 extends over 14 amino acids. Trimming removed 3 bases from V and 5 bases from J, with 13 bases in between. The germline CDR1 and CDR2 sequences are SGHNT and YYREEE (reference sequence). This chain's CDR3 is CASSSAGAGDTQYF. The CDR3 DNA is TGTGCCAGCAGCTCTGCTGGAGCGGGAGATACGCAGTATTTT.

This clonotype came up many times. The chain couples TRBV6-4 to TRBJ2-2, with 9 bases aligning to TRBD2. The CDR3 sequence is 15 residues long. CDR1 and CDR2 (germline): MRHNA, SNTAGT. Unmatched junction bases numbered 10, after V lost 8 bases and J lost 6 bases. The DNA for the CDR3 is TGTGCCAGCTCCTCGCACGTAGCGGGAGCCGGGGAGCTGTTTTTT. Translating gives CASSSHVAGAGELFF.

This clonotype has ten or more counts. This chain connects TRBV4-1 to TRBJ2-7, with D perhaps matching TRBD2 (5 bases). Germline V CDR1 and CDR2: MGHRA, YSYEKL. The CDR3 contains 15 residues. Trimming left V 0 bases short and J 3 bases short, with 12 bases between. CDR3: CASSQDRAGFYEQYF. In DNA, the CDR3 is TGCGCCAGCAGCCAAGATCGGGCGGGTTTCTACGAGCAGTACTTC.

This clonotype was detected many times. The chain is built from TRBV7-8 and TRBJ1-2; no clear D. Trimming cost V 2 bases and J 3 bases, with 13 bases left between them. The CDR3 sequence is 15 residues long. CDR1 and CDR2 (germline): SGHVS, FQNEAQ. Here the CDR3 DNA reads TGTGCCAGCAGCTTACTGCATTCGGCAGACTATGGCTACACCTTC. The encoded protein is CASSLLHSADYGYTF.

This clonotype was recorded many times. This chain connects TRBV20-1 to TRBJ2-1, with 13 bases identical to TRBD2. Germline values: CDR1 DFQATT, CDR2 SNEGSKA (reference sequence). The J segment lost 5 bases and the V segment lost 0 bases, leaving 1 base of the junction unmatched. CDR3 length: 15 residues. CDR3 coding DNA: TGCAGTGCTAGAGATGGACTAGCGGGAGACAATGAGCAGTTCTTC. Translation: CSARDGLAGDNEQFF.